The 5 T cell receptor beta chains below were found in one sample sequenced in a study of blood T cells in healthy people across ages. PCR was performed a second time for roughly 7 to 11 cycles using a sample-barcoded 5' primer and a J-beta primer mix. TCRdb independently ran MiXCR on the 5' RACE reads; one entry per CDR3 protein. This sample has hundreds of thousands of distinct CDR3 sequences; 58% occur once, and the top ten carry approximately 23%. Sequences were obtained from blood. The receptors were sampled from a man aged 25 to 45 in good health.

This clonotype was recorded at least ten times. This chain joins TRBV7-2 and TRBJ2-7; no reliable D call. Germline-derived CDR1 and CDR2 are SGHTA and FQGNSA. V was trimmed by 2 bases and J by 3 bases, leaving 5 bases between them. This CDR3 is built from 12 residues. The chain's CDR3 is CASSLSGYEQYF. The CDR3 DNA sequence: TGTGCCAGCAGCTTAAGTGGCTACGAGCAGTACTTC.

The genes are TRBV6-2 or TRBV6-3 and TRBJ2-6; D might be TRBD2 (6 bases). This CDR3 has 19 amino acids. Germline V CDR1 and CDR2: MNHEY, SVGEGT. Deletions cut 7 bases from V and 0 bases from J, with 22 bases between. As DNA, the CDR3 is TGTGCCAGCATCCCTGGAGGGAGTACCGGGTACTCTGGGGCCAACGTCCTGACTTTC. Protein sequence: CASIPGGSTGYSGANVLTF.

This chain connects TRBV7-9 to TRBJ1-5; a possible D gene is TRBD1 (5 bases). CDR3 size: 14 residues. Between the trimmed V and J ends, which lost 8 bases and 0 bases, there was a span of 11 bases. The V gene's germline CDR1 is SEHNR and CDR2 FQNEAQ (reference sequence). The CDR3 loop reads CASGGLYSNQPQHF. For the CDR3, the DNA is TGTGCCAGCGGGGGACTATATAGCAATCAGCCCCAGCATTTT.

This chain links TRBV5-1 with TRBJ1-1; no definite D call. The V and J ends lost 4 bases and 4 bases respectively, with 14 bases between them. The CDR3 has 14 residues. Per the germline V gene, CDR1 is SGHRS and CDR2 is YFSETQ. The CDR3 nucleotides read TGCGCCAGCAGCGTTTCAGGCTTTATCACTGAAGCTTTCTTT. Its protein product is CASSVSGFITEAFF.

This chain links TRBV6-6 with TRBJ2-4; D is undetermined. The J call may be faulty, since TRBJ2-7 better matches the DNA end. This CDR3 comprises 13 residues. Germline V gene sequence: CDR1 MNHNY, CDR2 SVGAGI (reference sequence). CDR3 region: CASSYLLGYEQYF. CDR3 nucleotides: TGTGCCAGCAGTTACCTGTTAGGCTACGAGCAGTACTTC.